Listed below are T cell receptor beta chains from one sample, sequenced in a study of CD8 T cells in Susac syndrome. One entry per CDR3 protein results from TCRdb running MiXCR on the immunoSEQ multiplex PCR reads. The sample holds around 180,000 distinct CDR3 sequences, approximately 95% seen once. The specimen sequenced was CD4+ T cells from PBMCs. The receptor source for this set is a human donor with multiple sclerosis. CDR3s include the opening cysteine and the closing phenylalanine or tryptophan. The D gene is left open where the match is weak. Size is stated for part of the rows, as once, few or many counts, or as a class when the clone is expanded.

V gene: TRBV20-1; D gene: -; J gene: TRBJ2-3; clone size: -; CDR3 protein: CSAVYTDTQYF; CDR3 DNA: TGCAGTGCCGTATACACAGATACGCAGTATTTT
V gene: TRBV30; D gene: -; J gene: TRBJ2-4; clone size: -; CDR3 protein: CAWSVTANIQYF; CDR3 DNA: TGTGCCTGGAGTGTTACAGCAAACATTCAGTACTTC
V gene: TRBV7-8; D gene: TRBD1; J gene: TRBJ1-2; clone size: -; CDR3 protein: CASKSGQGFNGYTF; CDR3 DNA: TGTGCCAGCAAATCGGGACAGGGGTTTAATGGCTACACCTTC
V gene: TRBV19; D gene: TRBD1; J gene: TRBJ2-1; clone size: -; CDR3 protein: CASSMWATGSYNEQFF; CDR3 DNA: TGTGCCAGTAGTATGTGGGCGACAGGGTCCTACAATGAGCAGTTCTTC
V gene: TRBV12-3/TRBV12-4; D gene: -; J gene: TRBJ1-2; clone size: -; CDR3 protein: CASSLRNPGSYGYTF; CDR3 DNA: TGTGCCAGCAGTTTACGGAACCCGGGATCCTATGGCTACACCTTC
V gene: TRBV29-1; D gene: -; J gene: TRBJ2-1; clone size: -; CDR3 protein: CSVVRWGSYNEQFF; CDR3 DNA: TGCAGCGTTGTTCGGTGGGGTTCCTACAATGAGCAGTTCTTC
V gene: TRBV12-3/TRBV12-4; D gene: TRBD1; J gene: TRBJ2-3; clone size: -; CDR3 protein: CASRMTGGSTDTQYF; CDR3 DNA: TGTGCCAGCAGGATGACAGGGGGTTCCACAGATACGCAGTATTTT
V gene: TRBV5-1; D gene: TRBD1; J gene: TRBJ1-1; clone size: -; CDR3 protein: CASSLQGGTPDTEAFF; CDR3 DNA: TGCGCCAGCAGCTTACAGGGGGGCACTCCCGACACTGAAGCTTTCTTT
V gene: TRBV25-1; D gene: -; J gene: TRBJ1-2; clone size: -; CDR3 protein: CASRRGDGYTF; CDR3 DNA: TGTGCCAGCAGGAGGGGAGATGGCTACACCTTC
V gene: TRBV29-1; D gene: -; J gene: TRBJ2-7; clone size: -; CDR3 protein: CSVVVRQIEHEQYF; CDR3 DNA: TGCAGCGTGGTGGTCCGACAGATTGAACACGAGCAGTACTTC
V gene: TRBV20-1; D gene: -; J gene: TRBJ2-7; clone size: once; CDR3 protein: CSAYGFSYEQYF; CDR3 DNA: TGCAGTGCTTATGGGTTCTCCTACGAGCAGTACTTC
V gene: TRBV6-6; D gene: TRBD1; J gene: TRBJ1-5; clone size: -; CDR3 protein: CATSDRANQPQHF; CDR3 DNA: TGTGCCACCTCGGACAGGGCCAATCAGCCCCAGCATTTT
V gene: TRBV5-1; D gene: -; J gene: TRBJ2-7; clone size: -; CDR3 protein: CASSSRLGPRPYEQYF; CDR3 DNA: TGCGCCAGCAGCTCGCGACTAGGACCGAGGCCCTACGAGCAGTACTTC
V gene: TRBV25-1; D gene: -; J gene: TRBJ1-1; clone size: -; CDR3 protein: CASANLRGTEAFF; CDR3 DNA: TGTGCCAGTGCGAACCTAAGAGGCACTGAAGCTTTCTTT
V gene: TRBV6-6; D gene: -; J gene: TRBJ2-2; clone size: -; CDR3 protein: CASSTLQGNTGELFF; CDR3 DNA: TGTGCCAGCAGTACGCTACAGGGGAACACCGGGGAGCTGTTTTTT
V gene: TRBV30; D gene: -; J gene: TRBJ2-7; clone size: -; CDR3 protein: CAWSHPNSWDYEQYF; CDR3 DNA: TGTGCCTGGAGTCATCCGAATAGCTGGGACTACGAGCAGTACTTC
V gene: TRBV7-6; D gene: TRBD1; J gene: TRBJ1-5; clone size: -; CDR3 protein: CASSSGTGSGQPQHF; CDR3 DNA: TGTGCCAGCAGCTCTGGGACAGGGTCGGGTCAGCCCCAGCATTTT
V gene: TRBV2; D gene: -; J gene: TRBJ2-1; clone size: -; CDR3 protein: CASSAGLAGGGQFF; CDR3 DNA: TGTGCCAGCAGTGCGGGACTAGCAGGGGGCGGGCAGTTCTTC
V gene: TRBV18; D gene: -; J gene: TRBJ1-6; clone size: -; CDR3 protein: CASSPPDRQSSYNSPLHF; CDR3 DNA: TGTGCCAGCTCACCACCGGACAGACAGAGCTCCTATAATTCACCCCTCCACTTT
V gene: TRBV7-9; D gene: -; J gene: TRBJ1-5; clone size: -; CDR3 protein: CASSADIYQPQHF; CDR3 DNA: TGTGCCAGCAGCGCTGACATTTATCAGCCCCAGCATTTT
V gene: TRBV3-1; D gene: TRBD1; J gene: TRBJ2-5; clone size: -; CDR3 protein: CASSQPSDRVVQTQYF; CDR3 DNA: TGTGCCAGCAGCCAACCTTCGGACAGGGTTGTACAGACCCAGTACTTC
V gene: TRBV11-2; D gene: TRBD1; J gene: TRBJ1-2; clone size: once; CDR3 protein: CASSWGQPYGYTF; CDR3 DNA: TGTGCCAGCAGCTGGGGACAGCCCTATGGCTACACCTTC
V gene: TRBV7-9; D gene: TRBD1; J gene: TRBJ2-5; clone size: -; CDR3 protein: CASSIGQGSSEETQYF; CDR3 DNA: TGTGCCAGCAGCATCGGACAGGGAAGTTCGGAAGAGACCCAGTACTTC
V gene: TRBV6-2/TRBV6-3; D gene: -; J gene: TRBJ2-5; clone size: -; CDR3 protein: CASSYGTQRTQYF; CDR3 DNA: TGTGCCAGCAGTTACGGCACCCAACGGACCCAGTACTTC
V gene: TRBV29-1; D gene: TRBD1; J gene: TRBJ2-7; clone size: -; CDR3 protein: CSVDGQVPHEQYF; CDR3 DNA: TGCAGCGTTGACGGACAGGTCCCCCACGAGCAGTACTTC
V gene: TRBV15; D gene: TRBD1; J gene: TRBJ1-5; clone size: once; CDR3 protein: CATSKGTENQPQHF; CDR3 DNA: TGTGCCACCAGCAAGGGGACAGAGAATCAGCCCCAGCATTTT
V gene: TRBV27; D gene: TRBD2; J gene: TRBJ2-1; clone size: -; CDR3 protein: CASTLAGGPSVEQFF; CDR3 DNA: TGTGCCAGCACCCTTGCGGGGGGGCCTTCGGTTGAGCAGTTCTTC
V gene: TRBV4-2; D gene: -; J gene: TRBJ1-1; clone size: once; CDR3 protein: CASSQGRANTEAFF; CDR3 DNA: TGTGCCAGCAGCCAGGGACGGGCTAACACTGAAGCTTTCTTT